This T cell receptor beta chain was documented in a study of T-cell reconstitution after alpha-beta-depleted transplantation in children (dated by TCRdb to between 2015 and 2016). Broadly, across the study: Using TCR repertoire profiling, the study quantitatively followed how T-cell immune reconstitution unfolded in children after TCRalphabeta/CD19-depleted allogeneic hematopoietic cell transplantation.

General study outcomes and caveats: Over the following months the frequencies of hyperexpanded clones went down, and after one year T-cell counts and TCRbeta diversity were mostly credited to newly produced T cells. About two months after transplant, the apparently early recovery of alphabetaT-cell counts reportedly depended on just several hundred clones that had expanded rapidly and came from non-depleted graft cells. In some patients, the high TCRbeta diversity seen at day 60 was put down to recipient T cells and intrathymic progenitors that had survived conditioning.

Taken with the paper, the label for treatment or condition translates to: allogeneic hematopoietic cell transplantation with graft depleted of TCRalphabeta T cells and CD19 B cells. TCRalphabeta/CD19-depleted allogeneic hematopoietic cell grafts were given to the transplant recipients, all of whom were children. Note on this clonotype: This clone's antigen is unknown. There are no base qualities to consult, and no much larger clone falls within one base.

Library preparation was by PCR. Sequencing was performed on an Illumina HiSeq 2500. TCR library preparation used molecular barcoding, with unique molecular identifiers applied to normalize quantification of the TCRbeta repertoire. TCRdb's own reprocessing of the public reads used fastp at Q25 and MiXCR and kept productive beta chains. A single entry per CDR3 protein holds the most common genes and DNA from its merged rows. Present in this sample are a few hundred thousand distinct CDR3 sequences, roughly two fifths of which were seen just once. The ten largest clones take up 27% of the sample. Germline trimming amounts to 1 base on V and 3 bases on J, with 3 as the count of junction bases outside the gene matches. Including cysteine and phenylalanine, the CDR3 has 15 amino acids. Only the CDR3 part of the read is kept: 45 bases, read in frame from the first base. Sequences DFQATT (CDR1) and SNEGSKA (CDR2) are obtained from the germline V gene (reference sequence).

This receptor chain uses TRBV20-1 and TRBJ2-2; TRBD2 matches 9 bases in the middle. Here the sequenced sample was PBMCs, taken before TCRalphabeta/CD19-depleted stem cell transplant. The receptor was derived from a girl aged 2 to 9 with aplastic anemia, due to receive a stem cell transplant. Read as DNA, the sequence is TGCAGTGCTAGAGCGGGCGGGAGGGACACCGGGGAGCTGTTTTTT. Translation gives CSARAGGRDTGELFF.